This T cell receptor beta chain was identified in a study of blood T cell repertoires in COVID-19. The overall study: Spain, Italy and the United States supplied samples that represented acute and convalescent COVID-19. The cDNA or gDNA used as material had been derived from T cells, B-cell-depleted T cells, or PBMCs.

CDR1 and CDR2 (germline): SGHAT, FQNNGV. The length of the CDR3 is 16 residues. With V trimmed by 0 bases and J by 4 bases, 5 bases remained unmatched. Source study methods: Cell counts per sample came from amplifying reference gene primers. The data were produced by immunoSEQ multiplex PCR, yet TCRdb's version contains in-frame clones alone and is incomplete. V and J calls and clone size are those listed in that table; D and trimming were worked out from the DNA. The table has 100,000 or so clones, almost 80% seen once. This sequence joins TRBV11-2 and TRBJ2-3, with 9 bases matching TRBD1. Material: peripheral blood. The sequence was obtained from a man between 70 and 80 years old with active or convalescent COVID-19. CDR3 in amino acids: CASSLDQRTGADTQYF. Here the CDR3 DNA reads TGTGCCAGCAGCTTAGATCAGAGGACAGGGGCAGATACGCAGTATTTT.